The 2 T cell receptor beta chains below were found in one sample sequenced in a study of blood T cell repertoires in COVID-19. Method: immunoSEQ multiplex PCR; TCRdb's copy keeps in-frame clones and lacks some. The table lists 97,000 or so clones, 90% of them singletons. The sequenced sample consisted of peripheral blood. These receptors all come from a man aged 55 to 69 with acute or convalescent COVID-19.

This clone was seen only once. This chain uses TRBV5-1 with TRBJ1-4; D remains ambiguous. Trimming pared 4 bases from V and 6 bases from J, leaving 13 bases between. Germline CDR1 is SGHRS and CDR2 is YFSETQ. The CDR3 sequence is 14 residues long. CDR3 nucleotides: TGCGCCAGCAGCACACTCGGGTTAGATGAAAAACTGTTTTTT. This gives the protein CASSTLGLDEKLFF.

There are many counts of this clone. The chain uses TRBV7-8 and TRBJ2-5; 8 bases line up with TRBD1. Germline V CDR1 and CDR2: SGHVS, FQNEAQ. This CDR3 has 15 amino acids. V trimming: 5 bases; J trimming: 2 bases; junction bases outside the gene matches: 7. The CDR3 protein is CASSIGTGIQETQYF. As DNA, the CDR3 is TGTGCCAGCAGCATAGGGACAGGTATTCAAGAGACCCAGTACTTC.